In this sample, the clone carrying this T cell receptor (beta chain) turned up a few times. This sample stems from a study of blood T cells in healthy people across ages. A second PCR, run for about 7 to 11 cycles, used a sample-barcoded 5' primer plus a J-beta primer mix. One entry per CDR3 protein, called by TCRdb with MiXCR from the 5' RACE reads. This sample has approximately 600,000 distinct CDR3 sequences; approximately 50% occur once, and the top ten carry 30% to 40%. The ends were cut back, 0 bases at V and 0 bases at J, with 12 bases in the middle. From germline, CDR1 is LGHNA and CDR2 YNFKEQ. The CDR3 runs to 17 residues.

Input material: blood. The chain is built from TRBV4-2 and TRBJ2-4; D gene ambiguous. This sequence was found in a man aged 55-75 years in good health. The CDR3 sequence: CASSQEAQPGAKNIQYF. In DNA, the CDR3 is TGTGCCAGCAGCCAAGAGGCCCAACCGGGAGCCAAAAACATTCAGTACTTC.